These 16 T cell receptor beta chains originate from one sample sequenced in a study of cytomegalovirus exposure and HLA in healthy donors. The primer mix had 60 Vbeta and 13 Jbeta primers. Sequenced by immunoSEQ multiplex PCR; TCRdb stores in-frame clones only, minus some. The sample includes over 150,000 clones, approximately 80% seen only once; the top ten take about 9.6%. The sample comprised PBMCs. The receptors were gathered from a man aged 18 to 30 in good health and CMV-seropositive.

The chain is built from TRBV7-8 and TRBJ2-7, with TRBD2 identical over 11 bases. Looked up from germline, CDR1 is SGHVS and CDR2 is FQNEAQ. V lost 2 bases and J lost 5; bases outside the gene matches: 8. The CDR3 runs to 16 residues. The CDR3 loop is CASSLSTSGSRNEQYF. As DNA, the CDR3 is TGTGCCAGCAGCTTAAGTACTAGCGGGAGTCGAAACGAGCAGTACTTC.

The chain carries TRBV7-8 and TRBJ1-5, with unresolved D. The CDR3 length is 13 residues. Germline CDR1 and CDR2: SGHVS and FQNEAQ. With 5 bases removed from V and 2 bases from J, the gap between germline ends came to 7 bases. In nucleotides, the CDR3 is TGTGCCAGCAGCCAACATGGCAATCAGCCCCAGCATTTT. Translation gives CASSQHGNQPQHF. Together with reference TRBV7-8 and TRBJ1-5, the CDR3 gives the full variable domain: GAGVSQSPRYKVAKRGQDVALRCDPISGHVSLFWYQQALGQGPEFLTYFQNEAQLDKSGLPSDRFFAERPEGSVSTLKIQRTQQEDSAVYLCASSQHGNQPQHFGDGTRLSIL.

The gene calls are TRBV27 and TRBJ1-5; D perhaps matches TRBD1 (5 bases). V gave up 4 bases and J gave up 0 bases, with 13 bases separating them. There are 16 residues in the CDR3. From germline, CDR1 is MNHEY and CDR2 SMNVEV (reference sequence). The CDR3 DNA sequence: TGTGCCAGCAGTTCGGGCCGGGACTATAGCAATCAGCCCCAGCATTTT. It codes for CASSSGRDYSNQPQHF.

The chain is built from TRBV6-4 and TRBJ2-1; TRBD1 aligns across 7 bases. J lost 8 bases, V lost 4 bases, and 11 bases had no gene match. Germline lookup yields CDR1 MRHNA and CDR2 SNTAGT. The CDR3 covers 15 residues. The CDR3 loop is CASSGDHGQADEQFF. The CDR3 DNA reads TGTGCCAGCAGTGGGGATCATGGACAGGCGGATGAGCAGTTCTTC.

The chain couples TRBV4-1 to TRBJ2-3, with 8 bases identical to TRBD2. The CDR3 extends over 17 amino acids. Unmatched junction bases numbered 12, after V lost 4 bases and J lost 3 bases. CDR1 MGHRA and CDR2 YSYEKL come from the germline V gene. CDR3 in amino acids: CASSLSTLGGRTDTQYF. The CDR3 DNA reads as TGCGCCAGCAGCCTTTCGACCTTGGGCGGGAGGACAGATACGCAGTATTTT.

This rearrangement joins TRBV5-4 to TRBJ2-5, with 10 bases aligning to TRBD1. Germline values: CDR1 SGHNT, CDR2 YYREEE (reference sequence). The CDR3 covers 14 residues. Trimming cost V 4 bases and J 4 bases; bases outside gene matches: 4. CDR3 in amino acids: CASSGGDRGETQYF. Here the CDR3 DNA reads TGTGCCAGCAGCGGGGGGGACAGGGGAGAGACCCAGTACTTC.

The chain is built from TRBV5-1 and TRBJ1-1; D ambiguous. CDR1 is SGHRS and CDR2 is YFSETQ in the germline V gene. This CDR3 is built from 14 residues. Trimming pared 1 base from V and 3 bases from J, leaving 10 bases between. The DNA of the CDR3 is TGCGCCAGCAGCTTGCCTGTATCGGACACTGAAGCTTTCTTT. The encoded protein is CASSLPVSDTEAFF.

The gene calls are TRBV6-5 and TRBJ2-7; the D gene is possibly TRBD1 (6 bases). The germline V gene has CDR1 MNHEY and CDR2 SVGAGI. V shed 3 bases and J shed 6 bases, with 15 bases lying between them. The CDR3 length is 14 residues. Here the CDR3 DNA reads TGTGCCAGCAGTTATATACAGGGCCGTGCCGAGCAGTACTTC. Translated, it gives CASSYIQGRAEQYF.

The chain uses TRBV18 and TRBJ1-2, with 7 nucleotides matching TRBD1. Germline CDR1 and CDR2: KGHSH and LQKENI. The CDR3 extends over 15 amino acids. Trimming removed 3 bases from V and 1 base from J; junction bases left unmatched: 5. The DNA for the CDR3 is TGTGCCAGCTCACCGACGACAGGGAGTAACTATGGCTACACCTTC. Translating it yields CASSPTTGSNYGYTF.

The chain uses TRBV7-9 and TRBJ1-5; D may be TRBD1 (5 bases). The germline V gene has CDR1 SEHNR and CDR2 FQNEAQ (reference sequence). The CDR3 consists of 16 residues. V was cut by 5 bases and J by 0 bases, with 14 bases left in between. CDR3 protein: CASSLHQGRSNQPQHF. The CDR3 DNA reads TGTGCCAGCAGCCTGCATCAGGGTCGTAGCAATCAGCCCCAGCATTTT.

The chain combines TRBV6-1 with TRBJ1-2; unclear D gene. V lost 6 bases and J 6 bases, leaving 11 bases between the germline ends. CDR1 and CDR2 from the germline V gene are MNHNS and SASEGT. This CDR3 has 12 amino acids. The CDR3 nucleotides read TGTGCCAGCAGGGAGGGCCGTGATGGCTACACCTTC. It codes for CASREGRDGYTF.

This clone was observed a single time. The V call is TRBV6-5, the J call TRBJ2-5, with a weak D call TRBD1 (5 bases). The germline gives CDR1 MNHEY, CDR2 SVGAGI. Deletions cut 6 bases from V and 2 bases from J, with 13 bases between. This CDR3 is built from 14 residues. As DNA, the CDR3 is TGTGCCAGCAGCCCAGGACACCGTCAAGAGACCCAGTACTTC. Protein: CASSPGHRQETQYF.

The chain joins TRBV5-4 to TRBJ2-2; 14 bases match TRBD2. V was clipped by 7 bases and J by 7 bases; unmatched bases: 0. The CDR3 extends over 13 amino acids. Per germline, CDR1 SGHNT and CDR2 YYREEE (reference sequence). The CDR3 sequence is CASGLAGGGELFF. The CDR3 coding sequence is TGTGCCAGCGGACTAGCGGGGGGCGGGGAGCTGTTTTTT.

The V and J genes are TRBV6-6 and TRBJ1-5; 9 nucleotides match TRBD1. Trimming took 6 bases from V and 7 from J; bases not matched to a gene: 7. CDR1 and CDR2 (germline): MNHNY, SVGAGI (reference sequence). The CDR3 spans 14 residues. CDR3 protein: CASSLGQGTQPQHF. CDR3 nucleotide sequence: TGTGCCAGCAGCCTGGGACAGGGTACCCAGCCCCAGCATTTT.

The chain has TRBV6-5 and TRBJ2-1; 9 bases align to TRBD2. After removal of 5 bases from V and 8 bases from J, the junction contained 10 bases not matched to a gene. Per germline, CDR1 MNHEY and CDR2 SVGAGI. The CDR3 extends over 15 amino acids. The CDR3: CASSGSGRPFDEQFF. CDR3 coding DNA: TGTGCCAGCAGTGGGAGCGGGAGGCCATTCGATGAGCAGTTCTTC.

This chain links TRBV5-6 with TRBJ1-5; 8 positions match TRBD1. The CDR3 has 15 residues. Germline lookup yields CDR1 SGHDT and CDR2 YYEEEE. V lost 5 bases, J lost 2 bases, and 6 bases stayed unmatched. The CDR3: CASSQDRVGNQPQHF. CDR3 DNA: TGTGCCAGCAGTCAGGACAGGGTCGGCAATCAGCCCCAGCATTTT.